This TCR beta chain originates from a study of blood T cell repertoires in COVID-19. The overall study: Researchers got acute and convalescent COVID-19 samples from the United States, Italy and Spain. From T cells, B-cell-depleted T cells, or PBMCs came the material, which was cDNA or gDNA.

Source study methods: Cell counts per sample came from amplifying reference gene primers. TCRdb's table, derived via immunoSEQ multiplex PCR, lists solely in-frame clones and lacks some. For V, J and clone size, that table is used; D and trimming come from the DNA. The sample shows tens of thousands of clones, roughly 83% of them seen only once. The germline V gene encodes CDR1 GTSNPN and CDR2 SVGIG (reference sequence). V was clipped by 3 bases and J by 0 bases, with 6 bases between them. The CDR3 totals 13 residues. Sequencing was performed on peripheral blood. The chain uses TRBV30 and TRBJ1-5, with D unresolved. This TCR was recovered from a woman older than 75 with acute or convalescent COVID-19. The CDR3 coding sequence is TGTGCCTGGAGCGGAGCTAGCAATCAGCCCCAGCATTTT. Protein: CAWSGASNQPQHF. The full variable domain, in which reference TRBV30 and TRBJ1-5 provide the parts outside the CDR3, is SQTIHQWPATLVQPVGSPLSLECTVEGTSNPNLYWYRQAAGRGLQLLFYSVGIGQISSEVPQNLSASRPQDRQFILSSKKLLLSDSGFYLCAWSGASNQPQHFGDGTRLSIL.